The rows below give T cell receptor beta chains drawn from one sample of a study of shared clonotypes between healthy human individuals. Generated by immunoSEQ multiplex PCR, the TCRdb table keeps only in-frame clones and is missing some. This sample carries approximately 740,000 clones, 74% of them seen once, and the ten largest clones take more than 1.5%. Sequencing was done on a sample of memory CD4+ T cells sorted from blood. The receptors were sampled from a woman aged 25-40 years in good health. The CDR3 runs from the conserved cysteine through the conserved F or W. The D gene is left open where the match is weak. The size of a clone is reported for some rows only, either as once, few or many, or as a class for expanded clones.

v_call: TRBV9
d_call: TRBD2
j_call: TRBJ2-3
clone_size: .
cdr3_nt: TGTGCCAGCAGCGTATCTAGCGGGAGGGCAACAGATACGCAGTATTTT
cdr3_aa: CASSVSSGRATDTQYF

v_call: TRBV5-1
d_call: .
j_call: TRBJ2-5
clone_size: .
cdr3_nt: TGCGCCAGCAGCTTGGCCTCGCCACAGCAAGAGACCCAGTACTTC
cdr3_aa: CASSLASPQQETQYF

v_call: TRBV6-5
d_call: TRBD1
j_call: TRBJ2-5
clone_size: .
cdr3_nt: TGTGCCAGCAGTTACTCCGGGACAGGGGGTCAAGAGACCCAGTACTTC
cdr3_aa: CASSYSGTGGQETQYF

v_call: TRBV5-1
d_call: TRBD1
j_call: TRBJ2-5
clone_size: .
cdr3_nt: TGCGCCAGCAGCCCTCCGATGACAGGGGGCGGGACCCAGTACTTC
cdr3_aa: CASSPPMTGGGTQYF

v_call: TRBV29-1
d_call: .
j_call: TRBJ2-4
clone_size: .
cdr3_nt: TGCAGCATCCTACTAGCCAAAAACATTCAGTACTTC
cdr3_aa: CSILLAKNIQYF

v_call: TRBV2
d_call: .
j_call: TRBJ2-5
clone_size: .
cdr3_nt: TGTGCCAGCGAAACAGGGAGTTACGAGACCCAGTACTTC
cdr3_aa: CASETGSYETQYF

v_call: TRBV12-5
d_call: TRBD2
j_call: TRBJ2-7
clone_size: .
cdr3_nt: TGTGCTAGTGGTTTGGCCCACCGGGCGGGAGGAGCCGAGCAGTACTTC
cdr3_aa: CASGLAHRAGGAEQYF

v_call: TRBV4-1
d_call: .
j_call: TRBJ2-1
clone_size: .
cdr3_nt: TGCGCCAGCAGCCGAGGGCCCATCAATGAGCAGTTCTTC
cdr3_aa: CASSRGPINEQFF

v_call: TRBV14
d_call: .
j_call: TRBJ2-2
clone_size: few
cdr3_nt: TGTGCCAGCAGCCAACACTTGTTCACCGGGGAGCTGTTTTTT
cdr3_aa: CASSQHLFTGELFF

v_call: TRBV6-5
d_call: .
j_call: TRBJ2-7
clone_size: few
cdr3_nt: TGTGCCAGCAGTGCCCGGGACTGGGGGGCCTACGAGCAGTACTTC
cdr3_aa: CASSARDWGAYEQYF

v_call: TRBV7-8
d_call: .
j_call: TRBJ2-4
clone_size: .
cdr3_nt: TGTGCCAGCAGCCACGACAGTTTCCCAAACATTCAGTACTTC
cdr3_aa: CASSHDSFPNIQYF

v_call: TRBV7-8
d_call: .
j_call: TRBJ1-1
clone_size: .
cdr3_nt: TGTGCCAGCAGCCTACCCGGGGAAGGTGCTTTCTTT
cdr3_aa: CASSLPGEGAFF

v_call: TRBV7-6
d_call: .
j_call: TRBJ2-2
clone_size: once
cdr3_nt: TGTGCCAGCAGCTTAGCTCCAGCGGCGAACACCGGGGAGCTGTTTTTT
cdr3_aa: CASSLAPAANTGELFF

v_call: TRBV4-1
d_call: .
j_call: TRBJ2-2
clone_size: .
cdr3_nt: TGCGCCAGCTCTCTGGGAAGGGAGGACCCACGGGAGCTGTTTTTT
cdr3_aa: CASSLGREDPRELFF

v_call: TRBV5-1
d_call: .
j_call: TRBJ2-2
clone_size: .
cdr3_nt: TGCGCCAGCAGCTTCGGGACCCCGGACACCGGGGAGCTGTTTTTT
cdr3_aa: CASSFGTPDTGELFF

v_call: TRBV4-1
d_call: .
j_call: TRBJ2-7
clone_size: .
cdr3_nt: TGCGCCAGCAGCCAAGATCCTACGGGGGCGATCTCCTACGAGCAGTACTTC
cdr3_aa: CASSQDPTGAISYEQYF

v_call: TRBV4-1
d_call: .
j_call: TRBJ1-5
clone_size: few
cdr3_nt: TGCGCCAGCAGCCAAGATTATTGGCAGGGGATCGAGCAGCCCCAGCATTTT
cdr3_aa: CASSQDYWQGIEQPQHF

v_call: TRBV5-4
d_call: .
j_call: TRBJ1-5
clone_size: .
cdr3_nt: TGTGCCAGCAGCTTTTGGGGTCACGGCAATCAGCCCCAGCATTTT
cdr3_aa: CASSFWGHGNQPQHF

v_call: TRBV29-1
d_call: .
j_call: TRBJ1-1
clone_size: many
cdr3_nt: TGCAGCGTTGAAGAGCTCCGAGGGGTGGGCCTGGGGGCTTTCTTT
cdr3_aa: CSVEELRGVGLGAFF

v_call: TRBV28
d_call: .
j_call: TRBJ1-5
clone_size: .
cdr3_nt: TGTGCCAGCAGCCATGCCGTCAGGGATAATCAGCCCCAGCATTTT
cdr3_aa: CASSHAVRDNQPQHF

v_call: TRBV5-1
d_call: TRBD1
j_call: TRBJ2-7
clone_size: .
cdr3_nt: TGCGCCAGCAGCCTTGGGACAGGGGCAACCTACGAGCAGTACTTC
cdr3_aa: CASSLGTGATYEQYF

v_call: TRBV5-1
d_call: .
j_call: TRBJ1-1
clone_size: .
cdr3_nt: TGCGCCAGCAGCGTTCAGTTGAACACTGAAGCTTTCTTT
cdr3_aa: CASSVQLNTEAFF